These 24 T cell receptor beta chains were sequenced from one sample in a study of blood T cell repertoires in COVID-19. Generated by immunoSEQ multiplex PCR, the TCRdb table keeps only in-frame clones and is missing some. The profile shows 100,000 to 110,000 clones, 80% of them singletons. The sequenced sample was peripheral blood. These receptors were collected from a woman aged 70-85 years with acute or convalescent COVID-19.

The CDR3 region is CASTDRPHGYGYTF. CDR3 nucleotides: TGTGCCAGCACCGACAGGCCCCATGGCTATGGCTACACCTTC. The chain links TRBV6-5 to TRBJ1-2, with D possibly TRBD1 on 6 matching bases. The CDR3 extends over 14 amino acids. V lost 7 bases and J 4 bases, leaving 16 bases between the germline ends. The germline V gene has CDR1 MNHEY and CDR2 SVGAGI.

This clone was seen a few times. This sequence joins TRBV6-5 and TRBJ1-3, with D possibly being TRBD1 (6 bases). Trimming left V 10 bases short and J 6 bases short, with 19 bases between. Germline assignment: CDR1 MNHEY and CDR2 SVGAGI. The CDR3 covers 14 residues. In DNA form, the CDR3 reads TGTGCCATCAGCCCAAGGGGGAACGCAAACACCATATATTTT. It is translated as CAISPRGNANTIYF.

The chain couples TRBV28 to TRBJ1-1; 7 nucleotides agree with TRBD1. The CDR3 is 15 amino acids. The ends lost 0 bases at V and 0 bases at J; junction bases unmatched: 1. Germline loops: CDR1 MDHEN, CDR2 SYDVKM. The chain's CDR3 is CASSLWTGLNTEAFF. DNA of the CDR3: TGTGCCAGCAGTTTATGGACAGGGTTGAACACTGAAGCTTTCTTT.

V is TRBV6-5 and J is TRBJ2-3; 8 bases align to TRBD2. V shed 3 bases, J shed 5 bases, and the junction held 10 bases outside the gene matches. CDR3 length equals 16 residues. Germline CDR1 and CDR2: MNHEY and SVGAGI. CDR3 sequence: CASSYRRGGPIDTQYF. CDR3 coding DNA: TGTGCCAGCAGTTATCGACGGGGGGGACCCATAGATACGCAGTATTTT.

The V call is TRBV30, the J call TRBJ2-2; 8 bases match TRBD2. CDR1 and CDR2 (germline): GTSNPN, SVGIG (reference sequence). This CDR3 is built from 16 residues. V trimming: 5 bases; J trimming: 4 bases; junction bases outside the gene matches: 12. The CDR3 DNA follows: TGTGCCTGGCGCTTGCGGGGGGTTCTCGTCACCGGGGAGCTGTTTTTT. Translated, it gives CAWRLRGVLVTGELFF.

The genes are TRBV24-1 and TRBJ2-4, with D perhaps matching TRBD2 (6 bases). Per germline, CDR1 KGHDR and CDR2 SFDVKD. With 3 bases removed from V and 1 base from J, the gap between germline ends came to 9 bases. The CDR3 has 15 residues. CDR3 amino acids: CATSDGREAKNIQYF. The CDR3 DNA sequence: TGTGCCACCAGTGATGGCCGGGAGGCCAAAAACATTCAGTACTTC.

The rearrangement links TRBV5-4 to TRBJ2-1, with TRBD2 as a possible D gene (5 bases). The CDR3 is 14 residues long. The V end lost 2 bases, the J end lost 0 bases, and 6 bases lay between the germline ends. The germline gives CDR1 SGHNT, CDR2 YYREEE (reference sequence). CDR3 loop: CASSLRGSYNEQFF. The CDR3 DNA is TGTGCCAGCAGCTTACGGGGCTCCTACAATGAGCAGTTCTTC.

The chain has TRBV2 and TRBJ1-5, with 7 positions matching TRBD1. The ends lost 3 bases at V and 7 bases at J; junction bases unmatched: 9. Germline values: CDR1 SNHLY, CDR2 FYNNEI. The CDR3 is 15 amino acids. In DNA form, the CDR3 reads TGTGCCAGCAGTGATCTACAGGGGAAGTGGCAGCCCCAGCATTTT. Translated, it gives CASSDLQGKWQPQHF.

This clone is termed medium-sized. The chain couples TRBV9 to TRBJ1-3; no reliable D call. This CDR3 spans 15 amino acids. V was trimmed by 0 bases and J by 0 bases, leaving 7 bases between them. Germline values: CDR1 SGDLS, CDR2 YYNGEE. CDR3: CASSVEQFSGNTIYF. The CDR3 nucleotides read TGTGCCAGCAGCGTAGAACAGTTCTCTGGAAACACCATATATTTT.

The V and J genes are TRBV6-5 and TRBJ2-5, with D tentatively TRBD1 (7 bases). The V gene lost 5 bases and the J gene lost 1 base, with 11 bases spanning the gap. The germline V gene has CDR1 MNHEY and CDR2 SVGAGI. The CDR3 is made up of 14 amino acids. The DNA of the CDR3 is TGTGCCAGCAGTCGCGGGACAGCCCAAGAGACCCAGTACTTC. This gives the protein CASSRGTAQETQYF.

This chain uses TRBV24-1 with TRBJ2-5; D uncertain. Trimming pared 9 bases from V and 4 bases from J, leaving 8 bases between. Germline-derived CDR1 and CDR2 are KGHDR and SFDVKD. This CDR3 spans 11 amino acids. DNA of the CDR3: TGTGCCACCGCGTTCGGAGAGACCCAGTACTTC. Its translation: CATAFGETQYF.

J is TRBJ2-7 and V is TRBV6-1, with 7 bases aligning to TRBD1. V shed 4 bases and J 4 bases; nucleotides not matched to a gene: 13. The CDR3 runs to 16 residues. From germline, CDR1 is MNHNS and CDR2 SASEGT. The CDR3 protein is CASSADPGQTFYEQYF. For the CDR3, the DNA is TGTGCCAGCAGTGCTGATCCGGGACAGACTTTTTACGAGCAGTACTTC.

This clone was seen only a few times. The CDR3 reads CASSIQGLYGYTF. The CDR3 coding sequence is TGTGCCAGTAGTATTCAGGGTTTATATGGCTACACCTTC. The V call is TRBV19, the J call TRBJ1-2; tentative D call: TRBD1 (5 bases). The CDR3 is 13 residues long. Germline V lookup: CDR1 LNHDA, CDR2 SQIVND (reference sequence). V lost 3 bases and J lost 5, with 10 bases in between. The whole variable domain, remainder taken from reference TRBV19 and TRBJ1-2, is DGGITQSPKYLFRKEGQNVTLSCEQNLNHDAMYWYRQDPGQGLRLIYYSQIVNDFQKGDIAEGYSVSREKKESFPLTVTSAQKNPTAFYLCASSIQGLYGYTFGSGTRLTVV.

This chain joins TRBV6-5 and TRBJ1-1; D is perhaps TRBD1 (5 bases). The CDR3 contains 13 residues. Per the germline V gene, CDR1 is MNHEY and CDR2 is SVGAGI. V dropped 6 bases and J dropped 0 bases, with 8 bases sitting between them. CDR3 DNA sequence: TGTGCCAGCAGCAGGGTGGTGAACACTGAAGCTTTCTTT. Amino acids: CASSRVVNTEAFF.

This chain links TRBV6-5 with TRBJ1-1, with a possible D match to TRBD1 (6 bases). The CDR3 has 13 residues. The germline gives CDR1 MNHEY, CDR2 SVGAGI. V was trimmed by 7 bases and J by 5 bases, leaving 14 bases between them. The CDR3 bases are TGTGCCAGCACGTTTGGGAGGGGGACTGAAGCTTTCTTT. Protein sequence: CASTFGRGTEAFF.

The rearrangement links TRBV19 to TRBJ1-1, with D possibly being TRBD1 (5 bases). Trimming removed 0 bases from V and 3 bases from J, with 11 bases in between. Germline CDR1 reads LNHDA; CDR2 reads SQIVND (reference sequence). The CDR3 spans 15 residues. This chain's CDR3 is CASSIEVGGDTEAFF. As DNA, the CDR3 is TGTGCCAGTAGTATAGAAGTCGGGGGGGACACTGAAGCTTTCTTT.

This chain connects TRBV21-1 to TRBJ1-6; TRBD1 was called by the table and not checked on the DNA. TRBV21-1 is flagged as a pseudogene. The length of the CDR3 is 14 residues. CDR3 amino acids: CASWPGQVNSPLHF. CDR3 bases: TGTGCCAGCTGGCCGGGACAAGTTAATTCACCCCTCCACTTT.

The rearrangement links TRBV7-2 to TRBJ1-5, with D possibly TRBD1 on 6 matching bases. Deletions cut 4 bases from V and 3 bases from J, with 13 bases between. This CDR3 region has 15 residues. CDR1 is SGHTA and CDR2 is FQGNSA in the germline V gene. CDR3 residues: CASSSTGLSNQPQHF. In nucleotides, the CDR3 is TGTGCCAGCAGCTCTACAGGGTTGTCCAATCAGCCCCAGCATTTT.

This clone has only one observation. CDR3 loop: CAWRVDEDYGYTF. The CDR3 nucleotides read TGTGCCTGGAGAGTCGACGAGGACTATGGCTACACCTTC. The genes are TRBV30 and TRBJ1-2; D uncertain. Trimming cost V 3 bases and J 3 bases, with 11 bases left between them. The CDR3 length is 13 residues. CDR1 and CDR2 from the germline V gene are GTSNPN and SVGIG (reference sequence).

The chain employs TRBV19 and TRBJ1-1; TRBD1 is a possible D gene (5 bases). CDR1 and CDR2 (germline): LNHDA, SQIVND (reference sequence). V was clipped by 1 base and J by 6 bases, with 12 bases between them. This CDR3 spans 14 amino acids. The CDR3 DNA sequence: TGTGCCAGTAGTATAGGGGCTAGGGGCTCTGAAGCTTTCTTT. As protein: CASSIGARGSEAFF.

V gene TRBV10-3 combines with J gene TRBJ2-2; TRBD1 matches at 12 bases. The ends lost 11 bases at V and 7 bases at J; junction bases unmatched: 11. There are 15 residues in the CDR3. Germline lookup yields CDR1 ENHRY and CDR2 SYGVKD. CDR3 protein: CALRAGQGANGELFF. The CDR3 DNA is TGTGCCCTAAGGGCGGGACAGGGGGCAAACGGGGAGCTGTTTTTT.

The chain is built from TRBV18 and TRBJ1-1; 9 bases agree with TRBD1. The V segment lost 2 bases and the J segment 1 base; nucleotides outside the gene matches: 5. CDR3 length equals 16 residues. Germline values: CDR1 KGHSH, CDR2 LQKENI. CDR3: CASSPTGTGRNTEAFF. CDR3 bases: TGTGCCAGCTCACCAACCGGGACAGGGAGGAACACTGAAGCTTTCTTT.

This chain links TRBV2 with TRBJ2-5; 8 positions agree with TRBD2. After removal of 2 bases from V and 4 bases from J, the junction contained 6 bases not matched to a gene. Germline lookup yields CDR1 SNHLY and CDR2 FYNNEI. The CDR3 covers 15 residues. The DNA of the CDR3 is TGTGCCAGCAGTGAATTTAGCGGGGAGATAGAGACCCAGTACTTC. Protein product: CASSEFSGEIETQYF.

The chain couples TRBV3-1 (or the pseudogene TRBV3-2) to TRBJ1-3, with 8 bases that match TRBD1. Losses at the gene ends were 5 bases for V and 4 bases for J; bases not matched to a gene: 4. There are 14 residues in the CDR3. Germline CDR1 LGHDT, CDR2 YNNKEL (reference sequence). CDR3 in amino acids: CASSSTGVGNTIYF. In DNA form, the CDR3 reads TGTGCCAGCAGCTCGACAGGGGTCGGAAACACCATATATTTT.